This T cell receptor (beta chain) was captured by sequencing in a study of regulatory T cells in long-lasting Graves disease. Study conclusions and caveats: Whereas about a thousand public clonotypes were shared by new patients, persistent patients shared more, at roughly 2,500.

Documented time point: newly diagnosed GD, antithyroid drugs for less than 3 months. PBMC RNA was the source of the TCR library. After removal of 10 bases from V and 7 bases from J, the junction contained 9 bases not matched to a gene. From germline, CDR1 is SGHVS and CDR2 FQNEAQ. CDR3 length: 16 amino acids. This clonotype was observed at least ten times. The antigen remains unidentified. CDR3-region Arm-PCR and iRepertoire HTBI primers produced the TCR beta libraries. Original data processing: Among the samples, around 58 TRBV and 14 to 15 TRBJ segments were identified. TCRdb passed the multiplex PCR reads through MiXCR, listing each CDR3 protein once. The V and J calls and clone size are TCRdb's, not the authors'. The repertoire consists of roughly 410,000 distinct CDR3 sequences, with approximately 16% occurring once and the leading ten covering around 7.6%. The same sample was also studied in work on T cells in Graves' hyperthyroidism and ophthalmopathy. That investigation notes: When the TCR CDR3 underwent first-round RT-PCR, the HTBI primer set was used.

The TCR originated in a woman aged 40 to 55 with Graves disease. The sample here was peripheral blood mononuclear cells (PBMCs), taken at new diagnosis, from a patient treated with antithyroid drugs. The chain joins TRBV7-8 to TRBJ2-2; 16 bases are a match to TRBD2. The CDR3, as DNA: TGTGCCATCGAGGGACTAGCGGGAGGGTTGAACGGGGAGCTGTTTTTT. It encodes CAIEGLAGGLNGELFF.